This T cell receptor beta chain was profiled in a study of CD8 T cells in ankylosing spondylitis. Quantitative 5'-RACE was performed with molecular barcodes, and it yielded the TCR beta libraries. TCRdb processed the 5' RACE reads anew with MiXCR; each CDR3 protein has one entry. The repertoire has 200,000 or so distinct CDR3 sequences, 10% to 15% of them found once; the top ten carry roughly 11%. About this clonotype: Its antigen is not known.

Notes on the study in general: Significantly higher representation of disease-linked clones was reported for matched ankylosing spondylitis synovial fluid. Clones linked to the disease showed a CD8+ phenotype. They occurred at relatively low frequencies in peripheral blood.

What was sequenced was blood, either unsorted or a sorted T cell fraction (not recorded which). The origin of this receptor is a female donor with ankylosing spondylitis or in good health (not recorded which).

CDR3 nucleotide sequence: TGCGCCAGCAGCCAGGGACAGGGGAGCGGGGAGCTGTTTTTT. Translating gives CASSQGQGSGELFF. The rearrangement joins TRBV5-1 to TRBJ2-2, with TRBD1 matching over 10 bases. Trimming at V came to 4 bases and at J to 7 bases, leaving 4 bases not matched to a gene. The CDR3 is 14 residues long. Germline assignment: CDR1 SGHRS and CDR2 YFSETQ.